Below are 13 T cell receptor beta chains sequenced from a single sample in a study of T cell responses to AZD1222 COVID-19 vaccine. TCRdb keeps only in-frame clones here, not all; method: immunoSEQ multiplex PCR. Among around 110,000 clones listed, approximately 90% were seen once. The specimen was peripheral blood, collected 28 days after the second AZD1222 dose. The source is an adult who received the AZD1222 COVID-19 vaccine.

In its sample, this clone was seen once. The CDR3 here is CASIRGRSNTGELFF. CDR3 in DNA: TGTGCCAGCATCCGGGGAAGATCGAACACCGGGGAGCTGTTTTTT. This rearrangement joins TRBV28 to TRBJ2-2, with D perhaps TRBD2 (5 bases). V was shortened by 7 bases and J by 0 bases, with 12 bases between the two germline ends. The CDR3 totals 15 residues. Looked up from germline, CDR1 is MDHEN and CDR2 is SYDVKM.

The V gene is TRBV6-5, the J gene TRBJ2-4; D may be TRBD1 (5 bases). From germline, CDR1 is MNHEY and CDR2 SVGAGI. This CDR3 comprises 16 residues. Trimming took off 2 bases at V and 1 base at J, with 12 bases between the two ends. The CDR3 nucleotides read TGTGCCAGCAGTTACGAAGGGGCCCTGGCCAAAAACATTCAGTACTTC. It yields the protein CASSYEGALAKNIQYF.

The chain employs TRBV7-9 and TRBJ2-5; no firm D call. Germline V gene data show CDR1 as SEHNR and CDR2 as FQNEAQ (reference sequence). With 5 bases removed from V and 3 bases from J, the gap between germline ends came to 19 bases. CDR3 length: 16 residues. This CDR3 is CASSEPEVGLEETQYF. The CDR3 nucleotides are TGTGCCAGCAGCGAACCCGAGGTGGGGTTGGAAGAGACCCAGTACTTC.

The table lists this clone with a count of one. The J gene is TRBJ2-5, the V gene TRBV11-2, with D unclear. This CDR3 comprises 14 residues. Germline lookup yields CDR1 SGHAT and CDR2 FQNNGV. Trimming pared 4 bases from V and 0 bases from J, leaving 9 bases between. For the CDR3, the DNA is TGTGCCAGCAGCTCTGGCCCGTACCAAGAGACCCAGTACTTC. Translating gives CASSSGPYQETQYF.

The chain recombines TRBV18 with TRBJ1-1, with 10 bases aligning to TRBD1. Looked up from germline, CDR1 is KGHSH and CDR2 is LQKENI. The CDR3 spans 14 residues. V was clipped by 5 bases and J by 5 bases; unmatched bases: 5. CDR3: CASSSGQGNTEAFF. CDR3 sequence (DNA): TGTGCCAGCTCATCGGGACAGGGGAATACTGAAGCTTTCTTT.

The rearrangement uses TRBV2 and TRBJ1-5; D ambiguous. Germline loops: CDR1 SNHLY, CDR2 FYNNEI. Trimming removed 3 bases from V and 1 base from J, with 7 bases in between. The length of the CDR3 is 14 residues. Here the CDR3 reads CASSDEQSNQPQHF. The CDR3 bases are TGTGCCAGCAGTGATGAACAGAGCAATCAGCCCCAGCATTTT.

The chain joins TRBV6-1 to TRBJ2-2; D is ambiguous. The CDR3 totals 15 residues. Trimming took off 3 bases at V and 1 base at J, with 9 bases between the two ends. Per the germline V gene, CDR1 is MNHNS and CDR2 is SASEGT. This CDR3 reads CASSDLGLNTGELFF. CDR3 sequence (DNA): TGTGCCAGCAGTGATTTAGGGCTGAACACCGGGGAGCTGTTTTTT.

This chain connects TRBV5-1 to TRBJ2-1; 10 bases fit TRBD1. J gave up 6 bases and V 3 bases, and 9 bases lay outside the gene matches. Germline values: CDR1 SGHRS, CDR2 YFSETQ. The CDR3 is made up of 16 amino acids. The chain's CDR3 is CASSSASGTGANEQFF. The DNA of the CDR3 is TGCGCCAGCAGCTCCGCATCCGGGACAGGGGCCAATGAGCAGTTCTTC.

To note about this clone: At one end the junction does not follow the germline gene, possibly because of a read error. The V gene is TRBV7-7, the J gene TRBJ2-3, with D maybe TRBD2 (7 bases). Per germline, CDR1 SSHAT and CDR2 FNYEAQ (reference sequence). This CDR3 is 15 amino acids long. DNA of the CDR3: TGTGCTAGCAGCCTTGGGGGGGGCCCCACAGATACGCAGTATTTT. It yields the protein CASSLGGGPTDTQYF.

V and J are TRBV27 and TRBJ2-1; possible D gene TRBD1, 6 bases. V dropped 6 bases and J dropped 2 bases, with 11 bases sitting between them. Germline V gene data show CDR1 as MNHEY and CDR2 as SMNVEV (reference sequence). This CDR3 is 14 amino acids long. As DNA, the CDR3 is TGTGCCAGCAGAAACAGGGATACCTACAATGAGCAGTTCTTC. It codes for CASRNRDTYNEQFF.

The chain employs TRBV27 and TRBJ2-1, with TRBD2 as a possible D gene (6 bases). CDR1 is MNHEY and CDR2 is SMNVEV in the germline V gene (reference sequence). CDR3 size: 15 residues. The germline V and J ends were trimmed by 3 bases and 4 bases, with 13 bases remaining between them. CDR3 in DNA: TGTGCCAGCAGTTTGCCGCCGGGGGTTTACAATGAGCAGTTCTTC. Translation: CASSLPPGVYNEQFF.

This rearrangement joins TRBV7-9 to TRBJ1-1; no clear D gene. Germline values: CDR1 SEHNR, CDR2 FQNEAQ (reference sequence). V was cut by 2 bases and J by 2 bases, with 9 bases left in between. The CDR3 covers 14 residues. CDR3 bases: TGTGCCAGCAGCTTAAATCAAGGAAACACTGAAGCTTTCTTT. Its translation is CASSLNQGNTEAFF.

The chain links TRBV24-1 to TRBJ2-7; tentative D call: TRBD2 (5 bases). V was cut by 0 bases and J by 3 bases, with 11 bases left in between. CDR3 size: 15 residues. Germline values: CDR1 KGHDR, CDR2 SFDVKD. DNA for the CDR3: TGTGCCACCAGTGATTTGAAATCTGGGAGCTACGAGCAGTACTTC. Amino acids: CATSDLKSGSYEQYF.